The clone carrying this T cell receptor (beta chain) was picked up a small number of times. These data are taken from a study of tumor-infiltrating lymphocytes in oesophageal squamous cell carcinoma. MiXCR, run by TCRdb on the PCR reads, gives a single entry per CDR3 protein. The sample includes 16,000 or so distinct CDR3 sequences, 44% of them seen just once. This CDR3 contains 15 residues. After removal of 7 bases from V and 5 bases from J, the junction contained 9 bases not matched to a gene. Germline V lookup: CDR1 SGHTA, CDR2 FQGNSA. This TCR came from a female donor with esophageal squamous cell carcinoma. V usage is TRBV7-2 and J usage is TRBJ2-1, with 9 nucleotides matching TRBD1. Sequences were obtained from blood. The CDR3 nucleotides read TGTGCCAGCATGCCAGGGACAGGGCGCCACAATGAGCAGTTCTTC. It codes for CASMPGTGRHNEQFF.